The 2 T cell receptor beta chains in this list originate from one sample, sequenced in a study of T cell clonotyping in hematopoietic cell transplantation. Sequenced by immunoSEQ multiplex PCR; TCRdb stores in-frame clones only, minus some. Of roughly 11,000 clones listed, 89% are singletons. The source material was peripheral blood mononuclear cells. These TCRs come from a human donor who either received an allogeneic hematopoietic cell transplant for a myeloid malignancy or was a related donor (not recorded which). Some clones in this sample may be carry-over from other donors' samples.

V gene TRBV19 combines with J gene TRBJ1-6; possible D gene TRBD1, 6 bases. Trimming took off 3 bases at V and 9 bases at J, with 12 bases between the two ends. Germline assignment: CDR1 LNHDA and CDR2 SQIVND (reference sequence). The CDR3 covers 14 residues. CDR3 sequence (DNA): TGTGCCAGTAGTATCGGGGGGCAGACTTCACCCCTCCACTTT. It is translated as CASSIGGQTSPLHF.

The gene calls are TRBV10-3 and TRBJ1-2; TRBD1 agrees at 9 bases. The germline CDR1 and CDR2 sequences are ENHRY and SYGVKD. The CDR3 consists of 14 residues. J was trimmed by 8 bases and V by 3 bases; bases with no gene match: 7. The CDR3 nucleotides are TGTGCCATCAGTGACCCTGGGACAGGGAACGGCTACACCTTC. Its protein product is CAISDPGTGNGYTF.